The rows below give T cell receptor beta chains drawn from one sample of a study of T-cell memory formation after mild COVID-19. In TCRdb, the 5' RACE reads were re-called with MiXCR into one record per CDR3 protein. Of approximately 180,000 distinct CDR3 sequences in the sample, 16% are singletons; the top ten hold more than 2%. Sequenced: PBMCs or a T cell subset sorted from them (not recorded which). Every receptor here comes from an adult woman who had mild COVID-19 (a few samples of this study predate the infection). Cell type and time point are not known. Both conserved end residues are part of each CDR3. The order of the fields is D gene, clone size, V gene, J gene, CDR3 protein, CDR3 DNA. A D gene is named only where the DNA matches it firmly. Only some rows state a clone size, as once, few, many or a class for expanded clones.

d_gene: NA; abundance: few; v_gene: TRBV12-3/TRBV12-4; j_gene: TRBJ2-1; CDR3aa: CASSLARQNNEQFF; CDR3nt: TGTGCCAGCAGTTTGGCAAGACAGAACAATGAGCAGTTCTTC
d_gene: NA; abundance: NA; v_gene: TRBV5-1; j_gene: TRBJ2-2; CDR3aa: CASSPDANTGELFF; CDR3nt: TGCGCCAGCAGTCCCGACGCGAACACCGGGGAGCTGTTTTTT
d_gene: NA; abundance: few; v_gene: TRBV6-2/TRBV6-3; j_gene: TRBJ2-2; CDR3aa: CAIWGRNTGELFF; CDR3nt: TGTGCCATATGGGGGCGGAACACCGGGGAGCTGTTTTTT
d_gene: NA; abundance: NA; v_gene: TRBV7-8; j_gene: TRBJ1-4; CDR3aa: CASSLDEVTNEKLFF; CDR3nt: TGTGCCAGCAGCTTAGATGAGGTGACTAATGAAAAACTGTTTTTT
d_gene: NA; abundance: NA; v_gene: TRBV12-3/TRBV12-4; j_gene: TRBJ1-5; CDR3aa: CASLDVNLAQHF; CDR3nt: TGTGCCAGCCTCGATGTGAACTTGGCCCAGCATTTT
d_gene: NA; abundance: many; v_gene: TRBV24-1; j_gene: TRBJ2-7; CDR3aa: CATSHRDGSDEQYF; CDR3nt: TGTGCCACCAGCCACAGGGACGGGTCGGACGAGCAGTACTTC
d_gene: TRBD2; abundance: few; v_gene: TRBV7-9; j_gene: TRBJ2-4; CDR3aa: CASSLRTSRGVNIQYF; CDR3nt: TGTGCCAGCAGCCTTCGGACTAGTCGGGGGGTGAACATTCAGTACTTC
d_gene: NA; abundance: NA; v_gene: TRBV20-1; j_gene: TRBJ2-3; CDR3aa: CSASDTNTDTQYF; CDR3nt: TGCAGTGCTAGTGACACTAACACAGATACGCAGTATTTT
d_gene: NA; abundance: NA; v_gene: TRBV3-1; j_gene: TRBJ2-4; CDR3aa: CASSRLGEAKNIQYF; CDR3nt: TGTGCCAGCAGCCGCCTGGGGGAAGCCAAAAACATTCAGTACTTC
d_gene: TRBD1; abundance: NA; v_gene: TRBV5-1; j_gene: TRBJ1-1; CDR3aa: CASSQTGAYVGAFF; CDR3nt: TGCGCCAGCAGCCAAACAGGGGCCTACGTGGGAGCTTTCTTT
d_gene: NA; abundance: few; v_gene: TRBV24-1; j_gene: TRBJ2-2; CDR3aa: CATSDEAAGELFF; CDR3nt: TGTGCCACCAGTGACGAGGCCGCTGGGGAGCTGTTTTTT
d_gene: NA; abundance: many; v_gene: TRBV24-1; j_gene: TRBJ2-7; CDR3aa: CATSGAGRSNEQYF; CDR3nt: TGTGCCACCAGTGGGGCAGGGAGGAGCAATGAGCAGTACTTC
d_gene: NA; abundance: NA; v_gene: TRBV29-1; j_gene: TRBJ1-2; CDR3aa: CSVEGPDRLGYTF; CDR3nt: TGCAGCGTTGAAGGGCCGGACAGACTTGGCTACACCTTC